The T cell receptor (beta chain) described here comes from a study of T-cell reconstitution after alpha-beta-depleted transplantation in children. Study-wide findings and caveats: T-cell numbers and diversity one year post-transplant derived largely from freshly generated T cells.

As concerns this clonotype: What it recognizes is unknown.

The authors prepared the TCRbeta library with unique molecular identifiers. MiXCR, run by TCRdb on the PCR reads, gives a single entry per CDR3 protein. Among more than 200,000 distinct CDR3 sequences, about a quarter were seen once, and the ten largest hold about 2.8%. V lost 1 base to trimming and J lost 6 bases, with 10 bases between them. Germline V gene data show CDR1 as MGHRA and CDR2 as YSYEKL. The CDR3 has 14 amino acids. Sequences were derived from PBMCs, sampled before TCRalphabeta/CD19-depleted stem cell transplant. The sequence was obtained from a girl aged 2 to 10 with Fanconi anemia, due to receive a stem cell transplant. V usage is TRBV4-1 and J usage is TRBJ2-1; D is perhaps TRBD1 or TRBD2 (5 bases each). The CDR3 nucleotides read TGCGCCAGCAGCCAAGGGGACGGAGGCAATGAGCAGTTCTTC. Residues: CASSQGDGGNEQFF.